These T cell receptor beta chains were read from a single sample in a study of shared clonotypes between healthy human individuals. The data were produced by immunoSEQ multiplex PCR, yet TCRdb's version contains in-frame clones alone and is incomplete. Here the sample spans fewer than 800,000 clones, about 91% being singletons. Sequenced input: naive CD8+ T cells sorted from blood. Source of these receptors: a man aged 30 to 45 in good health. The CDR3 runs from the conserved cysteine through the conserved F or W.

v_gene: TRBV19
CDR3aa: CASSSQYRSFGPQHF

v_gene: TRBV11-2
CDR3aa: CASSRSDRGWYEQYF

v_gene: TRBV2
CDR3aa: CASRGTIDEQFF

v_gene: TRBV14
CDR3aa: CASSRRGQPYEQYF

v_gene: TRBV6-1
CDR3aa: CASSEGRGYSYNEQFF

v_gene: TRBV27
CDR3aa: CASNWDASNTGELFF

v_gene: TRBV21-1
CDR3aa: CASSKAPGPLHGYTF

v_gene: TRBV27
CDR3aa: CASSLVGGSYEQYF

v_gene: TRBV7-6
CDR3aa: CASSSGLAGEGSYNEQFF

v_gene: TRBV2
CDR3aa: CASSELNRSNQPQHF

v_gene: TRBV9
CDR3aa: CASSATGGRSTGELFF

v_gene: TRBV7-8
CDR3aa: CASSSRLAGDFEQYF

v_gene: TRBV9
CDR3aa: CASSVVDREDEQYF

v_gene: TRBV28
CDR3aa: CASSHPSFNRLGKPQHF

v_gene: TRBV4-3
CDR3aa: CASSPGTGVVKYGYTF

v_gene: TRBV5-1
CDR3aa: CASSLSLAGDLNEQFF

v_gene: TRBV14
CDR3aa: CASSLRQFPYEQYF

v_gene: TRBV7-9
CDR3aa: CASKSGRVNEQFF

v_gene: TRBV6-6
CDR3aa: CASNSGQLYGYTF

v_gene: TRBV30
CDR3aa: CAAGEDQPQHF

v_gene: TRBV7-9
CDR3aa: CASSLEPGYNEQFF

v_gene: TRBV5-1
CDR3aa: CASSSSGGEGPSVENIQYF

v_gene: TRBV27
CDR3aa: CASVDGTGGNEQFF

v_gene: TRBV28
CDR3aa: CASSSVFQGWNEQYF

v_gene: TRBV7-9
CDR3aa: CASSLVAGEHSYEQYF

v_gene: TRBV7-9
CDR3aa: CASSLAVSRGDAYEQYF

v_gene: TRBV19
CDR3aa: CASSIGGEETQYF

v_gene: TRBV15
CDR3aa: CATSRDTRETQYF

v_gene: TRBV6-6
CDR3aa: CASSYSQETQYF

v_gene: TRBV7-9
CDR3aa: CASTSPGLPLDTQYF

v_gene: TRBV6-1
CDR3aa: CASSDPRAGGGNEQFF

v_gene: TRBV29-1
CDR3aa: CSAEGKSSGSSYNEQFF

v_gene: TRBV7-6
CDR3aa: CASTAGAHGEKFF

v_gene: TRBV4-3
CDR3aa: CASSENRGSNQPQHF

v_gene: TRBV28
CDR3aa: CASSSRAFSGRDTGELFF

v_gene: TRBV27
CDR3aa: CASSPGTGTEAFF

v_gene: TRBV5-6
CDR3aa: CASSSGQGAWEQYF

v_gene: TRBV4-2
CDR3aa: CASSQGEGNTEAFF

v_gene: TRBV18
CDR3aa: CASSPNYGTSGRESSYNEQFF

v_gene: TRBV9
CDR3aa: CASSVGSMNTEAFF

v_gene: TRBV7-9
CDR3aa: CASSPQTSGSVHEQYF

v_gene: TRBV27
CDR3aa: CASSTLAGAGDTQYF

v_gene: TRBV19
CDR3aa: CASSMAGPTDTQYF

v_gene: TRBV29-1
CDR3aa: CSVEGRGFEQYF

v_gene: TRBV9
CDR3aa: CASSYSGTDYNEQFF

v_gene: TRBV27
CDR3aa: CASGGQGGSLNTEAFF

v_gene: TRBV27
CDR3aa: CASSFIQEYNEQFF

v_gene: TRBV7-9
CDR3aa: CASSPGLATYEQYF

v_gene: TRBV10-2
CDR3aa: CASGAGAVYEQYF

v_gene: TRBV7-8
CDR3aa: CASSFSTGQGGTEAFF

v_gene: TRBV10-3
CDR3aa: CAISDGELSGANVLTF

v_gene: TRBV28
CDR3aa: CASSSNRLDPTGELFF

v_gene: TRBV7-2
CDR3aa: CASSLAGSYEQYF

v_gene: TRBV27
CDR3aa: CASSLSIGDRSYEQYF

v_gene: TRBV7-2
CDR3aa: CASSLVTGDFSYEQYF

v_gene: TRBV7-9
CDR3aa: CASSTSLAGGSYEQYF

v_gene: TRBV10-2
CDR3aa: CASSDPRAYGYTF